This record covers a single T cell receptor beta chain. The antigen is not known. The data derive from a study of cytomegalovirus exposure and HLA in healthy donors. Study context: There were 65 million to 85 million unique TCRs (from HLA-typed donors) in an early data release. The study, taken as a whole, reports: Later analysis showed TCR association rates varying by HLA locus, highest for DRB1 and lowest for HLA-C. Confirmation was obtained in vitro that a few CMV-associated chains are specific for CMV antigens.

Researchers ran the PCR with 60 Vbeta and 13 Jbeta primers. TCRdb's table, derived via immunoSEQ multiplex PCR, lists solely in-frame clones and lacks some. Altogether 150,000 to 200,000 clones are present, approximately 82% being singletons, with the ten largest covering 5% to 7%. All donors participated as healthy donors of bone marrow. CDR1 is SGHAT, CDR2 FQNNGV, per germline. With V trimmed by 6 bases and J by 3 bases, 6 bases remained unmatched. The CDR3 extends over 14 amino acids. The material sequenced was PBMCs. The chain has TRBV11-2 and TRBJ1-1; 8 nucleotides line up with TRBD1. The sequence was collected from a man aged 45 to 65 in good health and CMV-seropositive. CDR3 bases: TGTGCCAGCAGGGGGACAGGTCCGCACACTGAAGCTTTCTTT. Translated, it gives CASRGTGPHTEAFF.